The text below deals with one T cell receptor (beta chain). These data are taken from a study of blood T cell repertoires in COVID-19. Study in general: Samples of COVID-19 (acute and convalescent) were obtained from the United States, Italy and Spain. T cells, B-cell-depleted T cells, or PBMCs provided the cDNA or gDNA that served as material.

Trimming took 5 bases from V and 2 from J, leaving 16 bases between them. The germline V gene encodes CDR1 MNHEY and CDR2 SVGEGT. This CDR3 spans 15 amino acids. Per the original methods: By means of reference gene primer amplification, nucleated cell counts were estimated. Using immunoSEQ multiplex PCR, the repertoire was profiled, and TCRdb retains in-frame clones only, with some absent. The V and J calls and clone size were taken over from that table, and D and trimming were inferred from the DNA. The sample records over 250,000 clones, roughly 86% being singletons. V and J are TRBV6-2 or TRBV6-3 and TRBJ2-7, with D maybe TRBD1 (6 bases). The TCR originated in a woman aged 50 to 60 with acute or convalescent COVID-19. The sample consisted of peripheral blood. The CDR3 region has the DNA TGTGCCAGCAGTCCGGACAGTTGGGCACCCTACGAGCAGTACTTC. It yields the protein CASSPDSWAPYEQYF.